Following are 32 T cell receptor beta chains from one sample sequenced in a study of a mutant IDH1 vaccine in newly diagnosed glioma. Their antigens are not known. The time point is: week 35, safety follow-up. One vaccine dose held 300 ug of mutant IDH1 20-mer peptide and came with topical imiquimod. Here immunoSEQ multiplex PCR was the method, and the copy in TCRdb shows in-frame clones only, minus some. The sample yields over 60,000 clones, 81% seen once. The sequencing used PBMCs, collected from a glioma patient whose treatment included an IDH1 peptide vaccine. The source of these receptors is a man aged 35 to 55 with glioma.

The table lists this clone with a few counts. The J gene is TRBJ1-5, the V gene TRBV7-2, with D hard to call. Trimming stripped 8 bases from V and 3 bases from J, with 14 bases between. The CDR3 runs to 14 residues. The germline CDR1 and CDR2 sequences are SGHTA and FQGNSA. CDR3 loop: CASALVSANQPQHF. The CDR3 DNA follows: TGTGCCAGCGCCCTAGTCTCGGCCAATCAGCCCCAGCATTTT.

The chain employs TRBV6-5 and TRBJ1-1, with D possibly matching TRBD1 (5 bases). This CDR3 spans 13 amino acids. V lost 5 bases and J lost 10, with 17 bases in between. CDR1 is MNHEY and CDR2 is SVGAGI in the germline V gene. CDR3 sequence: CASSDTGLKGAFF. The DNA for the CDR3 is TGTGCCAGCAGTGACACAGGCTTAAAAGGAGCTTTCTTT.

Only one count was recorded for this clone. J is TRBJ2-1 and V is TRBV10-2; 9 bases are shared with TRBD2. The CDR3 has 15 amino acids. The J segment lost 9 bases and the V segment lost 6 bases, leaving 12 bases of the junction unmatched. The V gene's germline CDR1 is WSHSY and CDR2 SAAADI. The chain's CDR3 is CASSPMGTSSSEQFF. DNA for the CDR3: TGCGCCAGCAGCCCTATGGGGACTAGCTCGAGTGAGCAGTTCTTC.

The chain couples TRBV5-6 to TRBJ1-1; 10 nucleotides agree with TRBD1. V lost 4 bases and J lost 3; bases outside the gene matches: 18. CDR1 is SGHDT and CDR2 is YYEEEE in the germline V gene. CDR3 size: 19 residues. CDR3 residues: CASSSLIDRGLGVDTEAFF. CDR3 in DNA: TGTGCCAGCAGCAGCCTCATCGACAGGGGGCTAGGAGTGGACACTGAAGCTTTCTTT.

J is TRBJ2-7 and V is TRBV7-6; unclear D gene. Trimming shortened V by 5 bases and J by 0 bases, and 11 bases separated the two germline ends. The germline V gene encodes CDR1 SGHVS and CDR2 FNYEAQ. This CDR3 region has 14 residues. The CDR3: CASSTTQSSYEQYF. In DNA form, the CDR3 reads TGTGCCAGCAGCACAACTCAGAGCTCCTACGAGCAGTACTTC.

This chain links TRBV2 with TRBJ1-5, with 8 bases identical to TRBD1. The length of the CDR3 is 15 residues. In germline, CDR1 is SNHLY, CDR2 FYNNEI. Trimming took 3 bases from V and 7 from J; bases not matched to a gene: 8. The CDR3 loop reads CASSEGRGRRQPQHF. The CDR3 nucleotides are TGTGCCAGCAGTGAGGGCAGGGGGCGAAGACAGCCCCAGCATTTT. The whole variable domain, remainder taken from reference TRBV2 and TRBJ1-5, is EPEVTQTPSHQVTQMGQEVILRCVPISNHLYFYWYRQILGQKVEFLVSFYNNEISEKSEIFDDQFSVERPDGSNFTLKIRSTKLEDSAMYFCASSEGRGRRQPQHFGDGTRLSIL.

The chain joins TRBV6-1 to TRBJ1-2; D ambiguous. Germline CDR1 and CDR2: MNHNS and SASEGT. The CDR3 consists of 16 residues. V lost 0 bases, J lost 2 bases, and 13 bases lay in between. CDR3 DNA sequence: TGTGCCAGCAGTGAAGCGCAAGCTCGACCAAACTATGGCTACACCTTC. Translating it yields CASSEAQARPNYGYTF.

V and J are TRBV7-2 and TRBJ1-6, with 9 nucleotides matching TRBD1. CDR1 and CDR2 from the germline V gene are SGHTA and FQGNSA. The CDR3 length is 19 residues. The J segment lost 2 bases and the V segment lost 5 bases, leaving 13 bases of the junction unmatched. In nucleotides, the CDR3 is TGTGCCAGCAGCCCCCAGGACAGGGGAGGAAATACCTATAATTCACCCCTCCACTTT. As protein: CASSPQDRGGNTYNSPLHF.

This chain links TRBV20-1 with TRBJ1-1, with unresolved D. Germline V gene lookup returns CDR1 DFQATT and CDR2 SNEGSKA (reference sequence). The CDR3 length is 11 residues. V was trimmed by 7 bases and J by 2 bases, leaving 8 bases between them. DNA of the CDR3: TGCAGTGGTCCGGGTAACACTGAAGCTTTCTTT. Amino acid sequence: CSGPGNTEAFF.

V and J are TRBV5-1 and TRBJ2-2; no clear D. CDR3 length equals 13 residues. Germline CDR1 is SGHRS and CDR2 is YFSETQ. Trimming shortened V by 4 bases and J by 1 base, and 5 bases separated the two germline ends. The CDR3 bases are TGCGCCAGCAGCATCCAGAACACCGGGGAGCTGTTTTTT. Translated: CASSIQNTGELFF.

This clone has only a few counts. The chain is built from TRBV7-2 and TRBJ1-6; no firm D call. Germline V CDR1 and CDR2: SGHTA, FQGNSA. The ends were cut back, 2 bases at V and 6 bases at J, with 5 bases in the middle. The CDR3 is 13 amino acids. CDR3 nucleotide sequence: TGTGCCAGCAGCTTACGCAGTAATTCACCCCTCCACTTT. It specifies CASSLRSNSPLHF.

This clone was seen just once. V and J are TRBV30 and TRBJ2-7; a possible D gene is TRBD2 (6 bases). The V end was cut by 8 bases, the J end by 3 bases, with 17 bases between. The CDR3 sequence is 13 residues long. In germline, CDR1 is GTSNPN, CDR2 SVGIG (reference sequence). DNA of the CDR3: TGTGCCGTGAACCCGGGACTCGTCTACGAGCAGTACTTC. Its translation is CAVNPGLVYEQYF.

The chain joins TRBV27 to TRBJ2-7, with D possibly TRBD1 on 6 matching bases. The CDR3 has 16 amino acids. Trimming pared 0 bases from V and 0 bases from J, leaving 12 bases between. Germline V gives CDR1 MNHEY, CDR2 SMNVEV (reference sequence). The CDR3 is CASSLSRTVRSYEQYF. DNA of the CDR3: TGTGCCAGCAGTTTATCCCGGACAGTCCGCTCCTACGAGCAGTACTTC.

J is TRBJ1-5 and V is TRBV6-5; 8 bases agree with TRBD1. Per germline, CDR1 MNHEY and CDR2 SVGAGI. J gave up 6 bases and V 4 bases, and 5 bases lay outside the gene matches. This CDR3 has 14 amino acids. CDR3 in amino acids: CASSSRGRVQPQHF. CDR3 in DNA: TGTGCCAGCAGTTCCAGGGGGCGCGTTCAGCCCCAGCATTTT.

This chain uses TRBV5-6 with TRBJ1-3; D not certain. V was pared by 0 bases and J by 0 bases, with 7 bases between. This CDR3 has 15 residues. Germline V lookup: CDR1 SGHDT, CDR2 YYEEEE. The CDR3 DNA reads as TGTGCCAGCAGCTTGGTAGGCTACTCTGGAAACACCATATATTTT. This codes for CASSLVGYSGNTIYF.

The gene calls are TRBV28 and TRBJ2-2, with D perhaps matching TRBD1 or TRBD2 (5 bases each). Trimming removed 6 bases at V and 2 bases at J, with 13 bases between. Germline V CDR1 and CDR2: MDHEN, SYDVKM. CDR3 length: 15 residues. CDR3 DNA: TGTGCCAGCAGACCCGGGACGGTTAACACCGGGGAGCTGTTTTTT. It yields the protein CASRPGTVNTGELFF.

The rearrangement links TRBV28 to TRBJ2-1; D ambiguous. Per germline, CDR1 MDHEN and CDR2 SYDVKM. The CDR3 is made up of 13 amino acids. The germline V and J ends were trimmed by 6 bases and 4 bases, with 10 bases remaining between them. The CDR3 nucleotides are TGTGCCAGCAGCCCTAGTGTTTACAATGAGCAGTTCTTC. As protein: CASSPSVYNEQFF.

This rearrangement joins TRBV9 to TRBJ2-4; D may be TRBD2 (5 bases). Trimming removed 0 bases from V and 7 bases from J, with 11 bases in between. The CDR3 loop spans 14 amino acids. In germline, CDR1 is SGDLS, CDR2 YYNGEE. The CDR3 nucleotides are TGTGCCAGCAGCGTAGTAGATGGCGGGAACATTCAGTACTTC. Translated: CASSVVDGGNIQYF. The whole variable domain, remainder taken from reference TRBV9 and TRBJ2-4, is DSGVTQTPKHLITATGQRVTLRCSPRSGDLSVYWYQQSLDQGLQFLIQYYNGEERAKGNILERFSAQQFPDLHSELNLSSLELGDSALYFCASSVVDGGNIQYFGAGTRLSVL.

The V call is TRBV29-1, the J call TRBJ2-1; D gene unclear. The CDR3 is made up of 16 amino acids. Germline loops: CDR1 SQVTM, CDR2 ANQGSEA. The V and J ends lost 4 bases and 6 bases respectively, with 22 bases between them. CDR3 coding DNA: TGCAGCGTTGGTAAGTTCTTCGCGCAGAAAAGCAATGAGCAGTTCTTC. Protein product: CSVGKFFAQKSNEQFF.

This rearrangement joins TRBV19 to TRBJ1-1, with D hard to call. Germline lookup yields CDR1 LNHDA and CDR2 SQIVND (reference sequence). V dropped 3 bases and J dropped 3 bases, with 8 bases sitting between them. This CDR3 has 13 amino acids. Here the CDR3 DNA reads TGTGCCAGTAGTATTGAGGATTACACTGAAGCTTTCTTT. Amino acid sequence: CASSIEDYTEAFF.

The chain links TRBV7-8 to TRBJ2-1; D not resolved. This CDR3 has 12 residues. V was cut by 2 bases and J by 5 bases, with 4 bases left in between. The germline gives CDR1 SGHVS, CDR2 FQNEAQ. DNA for the CDR3: TGTGCCAGCAGCTTAAACGACAATGAGCAGTTCTTC. This encodes CASSLNDNEQFF.

The chain couples TRBV4-3 to TRBJ2-2; the D gene could be TRBD1 or TRBD2 (5 bases each). The CDR3 spans 15 residues. Per the germline V gene, CDR1 is LGHNA and CDR2 is YSLEER. V gave up 1 base and J gave up 6 bases, with 12 bases separating them. The CDR3 loop is CASSQVVRGAGELFF. CDR3 DNA: TGCGCCAGCAGCCAAGTAGTAAGGGGAGCCGGGGAGCTGTTTTTT.

The chain is built from TRBV10-3 and TRBJ2-7, with D perhaps assigned TRBD1 or TRBD2 (5 bases each). Germline V gene lookup returns CDR1 ENHRY and CDR2 SYGVKD. This CDR3 spans 15 amino acids. V was trimmed by 0 bases and J by 2 bases, leaving 11 bases between them. This CDR3 reads CAISESRDAPYEQYF. In nucleotides, the CDR3 is TGTGCCATCAGTGAGTCTAGGGACGCACCCTACGAGCAGTACTTC.

The table lists this clone with a count of one. This chain uses TRBV18 with TRBJ2-1, with D possibly matching TRBD2 (6 bases). Germline V gives CDR1 KGHSH, CDR2 LQKENI. The CDR3 is 16 residues long. Trimming shortened V by 3 bases and J by 5 bases, and 17 bases separated the two germline ends. The CDR3 DNA sequence: TGTGCCAGCTCACCGAGGTTGGACTACCCCCACAATGAGCAGTTCTTC. Protein product: CASSPRLDYPHNEQFF.

This clone was observed a few times. The chain links TRBV7-6 to TRBJ1-1, with D hard to call. V was clipped by 1 base and J by 4 bases, with 7 bases between them. The CDR3 extends over 13 amino acids. CDR1 and CDR2 from the germline V gene are SGHVS and FNYEAQ. The CDR3 loop reads CASSLEEGTEAFF. DNA of the CDR3: TGTGCCAGCAGCTTAGAAGAGGGCACTGAAGCTTTCTTT.

The CDR3 DNA reads as TGTGCCAGCAGTGACCGGGGTGAAACGCAGTATTTT. It is translated as CASSDRGETQYF. The rearrangement uses TRBV6-4 and TRBJ2-3; D is perhaps TRBD2 (5 bases). Trimming took 2 bases from V and 9 from J, leaving 9 bases between them. Germline CDR1 is MRHNA and CDR2 is SNTAGT. The CDR3 runs 12 residues.

The J gene is TRBJ1-4, the V gene TRBV4-2; D may be TRBD1 (5 bases). The CDR3 extends over 14 amino acids. Per the germline V gene, CDR1 is LGHNA and CDR2 is YNFKEQ. Trimming shortened V by 4 bases and J by 4 bases, and 10 bases separated the two germline ends. The CDR3 sequence is CASSPVGLNEKLFF. CDR3 coding DNA: TGTGCCAGCAGCCCCGTGGGACTTAATGAAAAACTGTTTTTT.

The chain is built from TRBV5-1 and TRBJ1-5, with D possibly being TRBD1 (5 bases). Per germline, CDR1 SGHRS and CDR2 YFSETQ. V was cut by 2 bases and J by 7 bases, with 13 bases left in between. CDR3 length: 14 residues. CDR3 loop: CASSFGGSGQPQHF. The CDR3 DNA sequence: TGCGCCAGCAGCTTTGGAGGGTCAGGGCAGCCCCAGCATTTT.

In its sample, this clone was seen once. The V and J genes are TRBV27 and TRBJ2-6; possibly TRBD1 for D (6 bases). The CDR3 consists of 16 residues. V was cut by 6 bases and J by 2 bases, with 14 bases left in between. Per the germline V gene, CDR1 is MNHEY and CDR2 is SMNVEV (reference sequence). The CDR3 DNA is TGTGCCAGCAGCTTACAGGGCACCGCTGGGGCCAACGTCCTGACTTTC. Translation: CASSLQGTAGANVLTF.

The chain employs TRBV10-3 and TRBJ2-7, with 10 bases identical to TRBD1. V lost 6 bases to trimming and J lost 5 bases; unmatched junction nucleotides: 7. Germline V gives CDR1 ENHRY, CDR2 SYGVKD. CDR3 length: 14 amino acids. The CDR3 protein is CAIRARDRGDEQYF. CDR3 DNA: TGTGCCATCAGAGCAAGGGACAGGGGTGACGAGCAGTACTTC.

The chain joins TRBV27 to TRBJ2-1; D uncertain. The CDR3 length is 15 residues. V lost 3 bases to trimming and J lost 0 bases, with 9 bases between them. In germline, CDR1 is MNHEY, CDR2 SMNVEV (reference sequence). The CDR3 region is CASSFWPSSYNEQFF. The CDR3 DNA is TGTGCCAGCAGTTTTTGGCCCAGCTCCTACAATGAGCAGTTCTTC.

This clone was counted between two and nine times. The chain combines TRBV29-1 with TRBJ1-2; the match to TRBD1 covers 8 bases. Looked up from germline, CDR1 is SQVTM and CDR2 is ANQGSEA. Trimming took 5 bases from V and 4 from J; bases not matched to a gene: 9. The CDR3 runs 14 residues. The CDR3 DNA reads TGCAGCGTTAACATAGGACAGGGAGGCTATGGCTACACCTTC. Protein product: CSVNIGQGGYGYTF.